This TCR beta chain emerged from a study of blood T cell repertoires in COVID-19. For the study at large: Acute and convalescent COVID-19 specimens originated in the United States, Italy and Spain.

Trimming left V 10 bases short and J 1 base short, with 11 bases between. CDR1 and CDR2 from the germline V gene are ENHRY and SYGVKD. This CDR3 is built from 12 residues. Original analysis: Estimation of nucleated cell counts was performed using reference gene primer amplification. The repertoire was sequenced with immunoSEQ multiplex PCR; TCRdb's copy has only in-frame clones and lacks some. Clone size and V and J calls were adopted from that table, with D and trimming inferred from the DNA. Here the sample spans hundreds of thousands of clones, 88% being singletons. Sequenced material: peripheral blood. The receptor was isolated from a woman aged 40 to 50 who had recovered from COVID-19. The rearrangement links TRBV10-3 to TRBJ2-7; D not resolved. In DNA, the CDR3 is TGTGCCACCTCGAGGCCGTCCTACGAGCAGTACTTC. Amino acid sequence: CATSRPSYEQYF.